This entry describes one TCR beta chain. Profiling relied on immunoSEQ multiplex PCR, and the TCRdb table lists in-frame clones only, not all of them. The data contain about 80,000 clones, just under 90% of them singletons. The sample is drawn from a study of control samples from healthy donors and cancer patients. This CDR3 comprises 20 residues. Per the germline V gene, CDR1 is SGHRS and CDR2 is YFSETQ. Trimming shortened V by 0 bases and J by 2 bases, and 24 bases separated the two germline ends. The TCR was taken from a man between 45 and 60 years old in good health. The genes are TRBV5-1 and TRBJ1-5; a weak D match, TRBD1 (5 bases). Source material: blood. CDR3 sequence: CASSLAGLGRTGNGNQPQHF. DNA for the CDR3: TGCGCCAGCAGCTTGGCAGGGTTGGGCAGAACGGGAAATGGCAATCAGCCCCAGCATTTT.